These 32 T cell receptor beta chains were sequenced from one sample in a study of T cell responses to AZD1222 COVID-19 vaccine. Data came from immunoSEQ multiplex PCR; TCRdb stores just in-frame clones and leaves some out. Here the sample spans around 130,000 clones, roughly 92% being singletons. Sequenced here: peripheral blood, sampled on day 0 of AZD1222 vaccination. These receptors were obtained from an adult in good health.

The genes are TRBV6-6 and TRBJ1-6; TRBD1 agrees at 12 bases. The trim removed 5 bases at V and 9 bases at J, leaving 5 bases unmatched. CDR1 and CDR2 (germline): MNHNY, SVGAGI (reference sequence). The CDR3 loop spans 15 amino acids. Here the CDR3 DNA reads TGTGCCAGCAGTAGGGACAGGGGGCTTGGTTCACCCCTCCACTTT. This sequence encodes CASSRDRGLGSPLHF.

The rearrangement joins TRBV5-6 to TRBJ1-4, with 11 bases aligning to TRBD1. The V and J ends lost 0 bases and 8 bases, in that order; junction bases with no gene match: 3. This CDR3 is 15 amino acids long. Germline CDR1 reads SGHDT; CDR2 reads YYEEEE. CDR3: CASSLVGTGGEKLFF. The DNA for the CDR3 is TGTGCCAGCAGCTTGGTAGGGACAGGGGGAGAAAAACTGTTTTTT.

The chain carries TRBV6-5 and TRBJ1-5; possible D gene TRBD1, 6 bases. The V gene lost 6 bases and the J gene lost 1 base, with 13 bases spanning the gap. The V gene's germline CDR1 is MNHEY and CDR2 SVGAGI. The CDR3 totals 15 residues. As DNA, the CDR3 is TGTGCCAGCAGGGACAGAAGAGCCAGCAATCAGCCCCAGCATTTT. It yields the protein CASRDRRASNQPQHF.

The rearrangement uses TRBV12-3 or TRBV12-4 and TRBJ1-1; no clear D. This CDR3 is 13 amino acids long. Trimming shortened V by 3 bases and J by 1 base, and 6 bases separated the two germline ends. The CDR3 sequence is CASSFPGNTEAFF. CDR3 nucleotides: TGTGCCAGCAGTTTCCCGGGGAACACTGAAGCTTTCTTT.

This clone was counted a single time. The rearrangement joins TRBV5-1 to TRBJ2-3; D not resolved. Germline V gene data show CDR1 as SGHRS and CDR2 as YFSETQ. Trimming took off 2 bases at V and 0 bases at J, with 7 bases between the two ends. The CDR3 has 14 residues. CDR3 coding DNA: TGCGCCAGCAGCTTCCTGGCTAGCACAGATACGCAGTATTTT. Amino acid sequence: CASSFLASTDTQYF.

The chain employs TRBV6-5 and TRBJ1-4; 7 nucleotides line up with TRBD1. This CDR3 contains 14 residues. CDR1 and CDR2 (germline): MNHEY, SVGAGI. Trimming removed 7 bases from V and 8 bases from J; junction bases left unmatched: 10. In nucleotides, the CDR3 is TGTGCCAGCAAGAGGGGGCAGGCCGGCGAAAAACTGTTTTTT. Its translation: CASKRGQAGEKLFF.

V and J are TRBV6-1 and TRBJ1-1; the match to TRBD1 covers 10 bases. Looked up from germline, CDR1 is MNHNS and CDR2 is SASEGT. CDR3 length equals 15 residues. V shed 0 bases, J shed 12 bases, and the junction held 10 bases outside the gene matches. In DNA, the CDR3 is TGTGCCAGCAGTGAAGCCGGGACAGGGGAATTCGGAACTTTCTTT. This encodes CASSEAGTGEFGTFF.

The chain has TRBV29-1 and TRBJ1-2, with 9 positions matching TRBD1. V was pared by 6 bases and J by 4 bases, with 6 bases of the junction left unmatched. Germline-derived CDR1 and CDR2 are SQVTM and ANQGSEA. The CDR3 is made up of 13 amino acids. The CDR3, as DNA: TGCAGCGTGGACCGGGACAGGGTCTATGGCTACACCTTC. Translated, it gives CSVDRDRVYGYTF.

This CDR3 is CASSPGSGNTIYF. The CDR3 coding sequence is TGTGCCAGCTCACCAGGGTCTGGAAACACCATATATTTT. The V gene is TRBV18, the J gene TRBJ1-3; D unresolved. CDR1 and CDR2 (germline): KGHSH, LQKENI. The CDR3 sequence is 13 residues long. V was cut by 2 bases and J by 1 base, with 3 bases left in between.

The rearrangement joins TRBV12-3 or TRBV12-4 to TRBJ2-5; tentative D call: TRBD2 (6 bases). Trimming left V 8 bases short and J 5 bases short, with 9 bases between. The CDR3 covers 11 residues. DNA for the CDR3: TGTGCCAGCGGGGAGGAGGAGACCCAGTACTTC. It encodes CASGEEETQYF.

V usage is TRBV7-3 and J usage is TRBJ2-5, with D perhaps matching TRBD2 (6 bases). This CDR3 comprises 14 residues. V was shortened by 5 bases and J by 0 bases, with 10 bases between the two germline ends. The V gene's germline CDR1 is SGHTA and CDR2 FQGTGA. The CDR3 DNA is TGTGCCAGCAGCGTGAGCGGGCACCAAGAGACCCAGTACTTC. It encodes CASSVSGHQETQYF.

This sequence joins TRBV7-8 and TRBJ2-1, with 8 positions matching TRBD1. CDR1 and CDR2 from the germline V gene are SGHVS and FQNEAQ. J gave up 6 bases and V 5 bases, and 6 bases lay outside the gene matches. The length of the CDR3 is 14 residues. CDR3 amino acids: CASSQRGQGNEQFF. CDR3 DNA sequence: TGTGCCAGCAGCCAACGCGGACAGGGCAATGAGCAGTTCTTC. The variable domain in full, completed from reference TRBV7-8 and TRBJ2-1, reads GAGVSQSPRYKVAKRGQDVALRCDPISGHVSLFWYQQALGQGPEFLTYFQNEAQLDKSGLPSDRFFAERPEGSVSTLKIQRTQQEDSAVYLCASSQRGQGNEQFFGPGTRLTVL.

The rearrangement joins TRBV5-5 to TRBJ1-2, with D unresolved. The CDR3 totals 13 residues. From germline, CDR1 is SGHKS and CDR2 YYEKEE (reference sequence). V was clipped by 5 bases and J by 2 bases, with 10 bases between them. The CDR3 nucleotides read TGTGCCAGCAGGGTCGACATCAACTATGGCTACACCTTC. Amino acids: CASRVDINYGYTF.

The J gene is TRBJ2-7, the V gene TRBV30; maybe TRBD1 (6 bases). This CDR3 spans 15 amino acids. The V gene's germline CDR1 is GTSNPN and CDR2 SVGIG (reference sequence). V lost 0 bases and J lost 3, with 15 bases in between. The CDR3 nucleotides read TGTGCCTGGAGTGTTGGGGGCTATGGGAACTACGAGCAGTACTTC. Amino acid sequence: CAWSVGGYGNYEQYF.

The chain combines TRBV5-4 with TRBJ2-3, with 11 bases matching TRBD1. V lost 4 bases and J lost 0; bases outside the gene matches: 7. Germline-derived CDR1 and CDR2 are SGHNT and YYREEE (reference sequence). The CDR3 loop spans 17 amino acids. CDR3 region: CASSAPGQGVSTDTQYF. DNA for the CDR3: TGTGCCAGCAGCGCTCCGGGACAGGGGGTCAGCACAGATACGCAGTATTTT.

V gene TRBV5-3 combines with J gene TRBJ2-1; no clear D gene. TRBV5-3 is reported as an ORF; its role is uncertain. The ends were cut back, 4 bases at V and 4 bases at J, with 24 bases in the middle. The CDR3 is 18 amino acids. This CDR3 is CARSLELPGNPSYNEQFF. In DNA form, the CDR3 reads TGTGCCAGAAGCCTCGAGCTACCGGGCAACCCCTCTTACAATGAGCAGTTCTTC.

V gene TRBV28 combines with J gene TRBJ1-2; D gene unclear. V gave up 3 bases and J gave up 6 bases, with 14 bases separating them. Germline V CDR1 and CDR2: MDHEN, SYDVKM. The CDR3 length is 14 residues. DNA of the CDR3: TGTGCCAGCAGTTTCCCGACCGAGGTTAATGGCTACACCTTC. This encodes CASSFPTEVNGYTF.

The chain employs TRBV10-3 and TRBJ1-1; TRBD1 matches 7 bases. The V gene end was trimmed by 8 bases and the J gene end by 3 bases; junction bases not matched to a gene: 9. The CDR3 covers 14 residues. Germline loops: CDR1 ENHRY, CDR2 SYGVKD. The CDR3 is CAIRRQGEDTEAFF. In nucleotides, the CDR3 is TGTGCCATCCGCAGACAGGGAGAGGACACTGAAGCTTTCTTT.

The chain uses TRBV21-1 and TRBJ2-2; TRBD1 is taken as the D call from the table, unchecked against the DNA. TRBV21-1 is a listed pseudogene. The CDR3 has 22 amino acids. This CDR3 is CASSKADSLCSHRPHYTGELFF. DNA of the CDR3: TGTGCCAGCAGCAAAGCTGACAGTCTGTGTTCCCACCGCCCACACTACACCGGGGAGCTGTTTTTT.

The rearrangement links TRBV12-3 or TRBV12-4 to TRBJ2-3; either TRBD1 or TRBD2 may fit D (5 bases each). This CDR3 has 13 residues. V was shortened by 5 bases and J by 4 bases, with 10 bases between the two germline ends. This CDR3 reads CASSVMGADTQYF. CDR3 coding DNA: TGTGCCAGCAGTGTGATGGGGGCAGATACGCAGTATTTT.

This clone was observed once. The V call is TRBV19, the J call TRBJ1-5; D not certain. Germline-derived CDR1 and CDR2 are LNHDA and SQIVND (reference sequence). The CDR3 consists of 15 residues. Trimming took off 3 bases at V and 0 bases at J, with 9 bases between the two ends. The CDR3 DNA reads TGTGCCAGTAGTATTGCGGCGCCTAGCAATCAGCCCCAGCATTTT. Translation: CASSIAAPSNQPQHF.

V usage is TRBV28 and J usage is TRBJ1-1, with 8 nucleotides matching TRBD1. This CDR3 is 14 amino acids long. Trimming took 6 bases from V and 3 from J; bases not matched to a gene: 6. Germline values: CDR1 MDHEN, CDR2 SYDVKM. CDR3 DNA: TGTGCCAGCAGACCCGGACAGGGCGACACTGAAGCTTTCTTT. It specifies CASRPGQGDTEAFF.

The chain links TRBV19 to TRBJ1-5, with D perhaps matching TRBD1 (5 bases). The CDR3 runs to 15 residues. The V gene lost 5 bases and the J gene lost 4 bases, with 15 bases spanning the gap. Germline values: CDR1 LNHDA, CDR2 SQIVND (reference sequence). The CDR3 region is CASSGATRGNQPQHF. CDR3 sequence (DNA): TGTGCCAGTAGTGGGGCCACCCGGGGGAATCAGCCCCAGCATTTT.

The CDR3 region has the DNA TGTGCCAGCAGGGGACAGGGGGCATCTAATGAAAAACTGTTTTTT. The encoded protein is CASRGQGASNEKLFF. V is TRBV27 and J is TRBJ1-4; 12 bases agree with TRBD1. The CDR3 runs to 15 residues. Germline loops: CDR1 MNHEY, CDR2 SMNVEV (reference sequence). Trimming took 6 bases from V and 3 from J; bases not matched to a gene: 2. The full variable domain, its missing parts supplied by reference TRBV27 and TRBJ1-4, is EAQVTQNPRYLITVTGKKLTVTCSQNMNHEYMSWYRQDPGLGLRQIYYSMNVEVTDKGDVPEGYKVSRKEKRNFPLILESPSPNQTSLYFCASRGQGASNEKLFFGSGTQLSVL.

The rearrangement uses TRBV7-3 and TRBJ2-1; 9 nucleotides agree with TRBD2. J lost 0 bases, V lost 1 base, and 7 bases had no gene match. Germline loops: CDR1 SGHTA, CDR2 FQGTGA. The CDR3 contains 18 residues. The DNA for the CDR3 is TGTGCCAGCAGCTTAAATAGCGGGGGATCTCCCTCCTACAATGAGCAGTTCTTC. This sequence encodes CASSLNSGGSPSYNEQFF.

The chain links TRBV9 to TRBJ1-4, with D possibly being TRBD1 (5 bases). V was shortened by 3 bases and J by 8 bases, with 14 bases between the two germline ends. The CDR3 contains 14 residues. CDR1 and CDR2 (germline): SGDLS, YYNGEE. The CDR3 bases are TGTGCCAGCAGCGGCCAGGGAAGGGTGGAAAAACTGTTTTTT. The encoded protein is CASSGQGRVEKLFF. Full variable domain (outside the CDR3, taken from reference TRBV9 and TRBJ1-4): DSGVTQTPKHLITATGQRVTLRCSPRSGDLSVYWYQQSLDQGLQFLIQYYNGEERAKGNILERFSAQQFPDLHSELNLSSLELGDSALYFCASSGQGRVEKLFFGSGTQLSVL.

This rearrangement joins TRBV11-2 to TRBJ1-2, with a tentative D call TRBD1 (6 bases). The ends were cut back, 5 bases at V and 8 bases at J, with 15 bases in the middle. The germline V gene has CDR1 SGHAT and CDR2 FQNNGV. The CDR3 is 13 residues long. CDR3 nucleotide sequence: TGTGCCAGCAGCGGACGGGACAACCGGGGCTACACCTTC. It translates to CASSGRDNRGYTF.

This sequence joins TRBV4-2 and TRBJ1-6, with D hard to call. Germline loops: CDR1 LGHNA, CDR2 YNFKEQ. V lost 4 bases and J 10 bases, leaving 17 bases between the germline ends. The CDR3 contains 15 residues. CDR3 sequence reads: CASSPADGVRSPLHF. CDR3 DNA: TGTGCCAGCAGCCCGGCTGACGGAGTGAGATCACCCCTCCACTTT.

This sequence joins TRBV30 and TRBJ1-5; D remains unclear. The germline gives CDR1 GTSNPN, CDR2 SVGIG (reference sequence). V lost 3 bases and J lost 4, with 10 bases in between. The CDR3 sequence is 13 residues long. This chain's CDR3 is CAWSGLENQPQHF. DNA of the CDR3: TGTGCCTGGAGCGGCCTTGAGAATCAGCCCCAGCATTTT.

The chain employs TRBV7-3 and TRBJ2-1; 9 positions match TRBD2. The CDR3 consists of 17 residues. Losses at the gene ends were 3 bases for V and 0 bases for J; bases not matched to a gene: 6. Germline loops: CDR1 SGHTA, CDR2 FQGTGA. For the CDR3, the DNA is TGTGCCAGCAGCTTGTATGGAGCGGGAGGCTCCTACAATGAGCAGTTCTTC. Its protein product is CASSLYGAGGSYNEQFF.

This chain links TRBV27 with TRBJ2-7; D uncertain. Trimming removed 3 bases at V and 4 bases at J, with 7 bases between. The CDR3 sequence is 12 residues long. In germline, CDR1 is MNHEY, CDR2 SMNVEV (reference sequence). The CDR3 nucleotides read TGTGCCAGCAGTTTGACCTCATACGAGCAGTACGTC. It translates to CASSLTSYEQYV.

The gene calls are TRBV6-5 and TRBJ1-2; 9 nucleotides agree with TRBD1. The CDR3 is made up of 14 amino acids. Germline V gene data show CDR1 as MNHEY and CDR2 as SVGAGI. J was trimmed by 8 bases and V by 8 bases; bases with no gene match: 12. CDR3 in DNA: TGTGCCAGCCGATCCGGGACAGGGTATGACGGCTACACCTTC. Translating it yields CASRSGTGYDGYTF.